The TCR beta chain under discussion was sequenced for a study of T cells in tumors after PD-1 blockade. Study-wide context: Excluded were patients with checkpoint blockade, immunosuppressants, or radiotherapy or other anti-cancer therapy within 4 weeks.

With respect to this clone: Its specificity is unknown.

Study conclusions and caveats: Peripheral recruitment is suggested, as some novel exhausted tumor clones were in pre-treatment blood.

Tumor or blood genomic DNA was sequenced, with inputs of about 616 ng to 6,004 ng. Generated by immunoSEQ multiplex PCR, the TCRdb table keeps only in-frame clones and is missing some. The sample consists of 9,000 to 15,000 clones, approximately 63% of them appearing once. The CDR3 covers 16 residues. From germline, CDR1 is SGHVS and CDR2 FNYEAQ. After removal of 1 base from V and 2 bases from J, the junction contained 4 bases not matched to a gene. The rearrangement uses TRBV7-6 and TRBJ2-1, with 8 bases matching TRBD1. The sequence was obtained from a human donor with basal cell carcinoma. This specimen consisted of tumor tissue, obtained before anti-PD-1 treatment. CDR3 in amino acids: CASSLGQGYTYNEQFF. CDR3 coding DNA: TGTGCCAGCAGCTTAGGACAGGGGTACACCTACAATGAGCAGTTCTTC.